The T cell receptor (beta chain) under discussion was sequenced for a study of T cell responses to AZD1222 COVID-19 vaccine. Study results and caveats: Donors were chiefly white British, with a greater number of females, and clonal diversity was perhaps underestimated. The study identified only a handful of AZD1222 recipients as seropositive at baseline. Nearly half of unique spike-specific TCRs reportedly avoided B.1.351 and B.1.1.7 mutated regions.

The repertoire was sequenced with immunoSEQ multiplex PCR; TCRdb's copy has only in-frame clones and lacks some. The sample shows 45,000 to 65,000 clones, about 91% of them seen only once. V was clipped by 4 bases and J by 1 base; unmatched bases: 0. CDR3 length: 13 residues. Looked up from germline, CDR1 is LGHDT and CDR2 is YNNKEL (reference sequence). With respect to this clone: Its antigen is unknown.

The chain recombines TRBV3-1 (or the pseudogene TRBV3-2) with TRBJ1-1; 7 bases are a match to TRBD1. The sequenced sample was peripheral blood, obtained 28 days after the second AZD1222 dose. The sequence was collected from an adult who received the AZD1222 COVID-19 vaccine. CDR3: CASSRQGNTEAFF. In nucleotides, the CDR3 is TGTGCCAGCAGCCGACAGGGGAACACTGAAGCTTTCTTT.